The T cell receptor (beta chain) described here comes from a study of OX40 agonist ivuxolimab in advanced cancers. Looking at the study overall: A history of anti-PD-1, anti-PD-L1 or anti-CTLA-4 therapy was acceptable, and 40% to 45% had some.

The assay was immunoSEQ multiplex PCR, and TCRdb's table has in-frame clones only and misses some. The sample includes 40,000 to 60,000 clones, 80% to 95% of them seen just once. The CDR3 consists of 14 residues. V shed 5 bases and J shed 0 bases, with 11 bases lying between them. CDR1 and CDR2 (germline): GTSNPN, SVGIG (reference sequence). Sequences were derived from CD4+ or CD8+ T cells sorted from blood, sampled in a trial of the OX40 agonist ivuxolimab. This chain links TRBV30 with TRBJ2-1; D call uncertain. The TCR sequence derives from an adult with an advanced solid tumor such as melanoma, head and neck, liver or kidney cancer. The CDR3 nucleotides read TGTGCCTGGTCCCCCGATAGCTCCTACAATGAGCAGTTCTTC. Translated: CAWSPDSSYNEQFF.